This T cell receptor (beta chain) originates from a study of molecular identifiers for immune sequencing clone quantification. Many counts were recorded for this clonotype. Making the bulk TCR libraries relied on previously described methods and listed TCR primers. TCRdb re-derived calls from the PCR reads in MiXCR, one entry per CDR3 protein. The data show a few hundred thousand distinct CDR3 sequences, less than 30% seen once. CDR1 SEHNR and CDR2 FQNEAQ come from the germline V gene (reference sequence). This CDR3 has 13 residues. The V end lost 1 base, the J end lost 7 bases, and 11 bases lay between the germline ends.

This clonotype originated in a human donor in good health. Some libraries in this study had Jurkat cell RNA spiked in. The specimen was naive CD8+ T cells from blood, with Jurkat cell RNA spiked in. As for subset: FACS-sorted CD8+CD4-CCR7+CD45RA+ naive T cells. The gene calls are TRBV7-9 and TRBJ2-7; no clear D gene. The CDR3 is CASSLEGSTEQYF. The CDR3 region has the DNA TGTGCCAGCAGCTTAGAGGGCAGTACAGAGCAGTACTTC.